Presented here are 28 T cell receptor beta chains from one specimen sequenced in a study of CD8+CD57+ T cells in acquired aplastic anemia (dated by TCRdb to 2016 to 2019). TCRdb records Illumina HiSeq 2000 as the sequencer. Genomic DNA was used as template for profiling of TCR beta VDJ combinations and CDR3 sequences. TCRdb trimmed the raw reads at Q25, called clones with MiXCR and kept productive beta chains. Identical CDR3 proteins give one entry, which carries the most common genes and DNA. This sample comprises approximately 190,000 distinct CDR3 sequences, around 65% of them detected only once. Together, the top ten hold under 60% of the sample. The specimen sequenced was sorted CD4+, CD8+, or CD8+CD57+ T cells (not recorded which) from PBMCs. Receptors were obtained from a human donor with severe aplastic anemia or a healthy control (not recorded which).

This clonotype was seen many times. The V gene is TRBV29-1, the J gene TRBJ1-1, with 7 bases lining up with TRBD1. There are 11 residues in the CDR3. Looked up from germline, CDR1 is SQVTM and CDR2 is ANQGSEA. J lost 5 bases, V lost 6 bases, and 3 bases had no gene match. The DNA of the CDR3 is TGCAGCGTAAACAGGGGTACTGAAGCTTTCTTT. Translating it yields CSVNRGTEAFF.

A remark on this clonotype: This is likely a read error, given that the CDR3 carries no conserved phenylalanine or tryptophan at its end. No DNA is shown, since the ends of the CDR3 on it are uncertain; the CDR3 is the one TCRdb lists. The J gene is TRBJ2-7, the V gene TRBV20-1; the table's TRBD1 call for D was not verified on the DNA. The CDR3 is 8 residues long, counting both termini. Germline V lookup: CDR1 DFQATT, CDR2 SNEGSKA (reference sequence). The CDR3 is CSAISGRR.

As to this clonotype: The junction departs from the called germline gene at one end, perhaps through a read error. The V and J genes are TRBV20-1 and TRBJ1-5, with D uncertain. Germline V gene lookup returns CDR1 DFQATT and CDR2 SNEGSKA (reference sequence). This CDR3 is 15 amino acids long. Here the CDR3 DNA reads TGCAGTGCTGGACCTACCTCAAGCGGCAATCAGCCCCAGCACTTT. It translates to CSAGPTSSGNQPQHF.

The chain couples TRBV14 to TRBJ1-1; no definite D call. The CDR3 contains 13 residues. The V gene's germline CDR1 is SGHDN and CDR2 FVKESK. V was clipped by 1 base and J by 6 bases, with 9 bases between them. The CDR3 bases are TGTGCCAGCAGCCAAGCCCGGGCCGCTGAAGCTTTCTTT. Translation gives CASSQARAAEAFF.

This clonotype was detected many times. The CDR3 region is CSALPSDRGTYNSPLHF. CDR3 nucleotides: TGCAGTGCTTTACCTTCGGACAGGGGTACCTATAATTCACCCCTCCACTTT. The chain employs TRBV20-1 and TRBJ1-6; 9 bases match TRBD1. This CDR3 has 17 amino acids. V gave up 5 bases and J gave up 2 bases; unmatched junction bases: 10. Germline assignment: CDR1 DFQATT and CDR2 SNEGSKA (reference sequence).

This clonotype was seen once. The chain carries TRBV19 and TRBJ2-1; 8 positions agree with TRBD2. Per germline, CDR1 LNHDA and CDR2 SQIVND (reference sequence). Trimming at V came to 10 bases and at J to 0 bases, leaving 8 bases not matched to a gene. The length of the CDR3 is 15 residues. The DNA of the CDR3 is TGTGCCACCCTAACTAGCGGAAGCTCCTACAATGAGCAGTTCTTC. It specifies CATLTSGSSYNEQFF.

This clonotype has more than one count but fewer than ten. The chain couples TRBV7-9 to TRBJ1-6; D is possibly TRBD1 (6 bases). This CDR3 has 14 amino acids. V was cut by 3 bases and J by 6 bases, with 9 bases left in between. The germline V gene encodes CDR1 SEHNR and CDR2 FQNEAQ (reference sequence). The CDR3 is CASSLQGSNSPLHF. CDR3 DNA sequence: TGTGCCAGCAGCTTGCAGGGGAGTAATTCACCCCTCCACTTT.

Ten or more counts support this clonotype. The chain links TRBV30 to TRBJ1-2; D might be TRBD1 (5 bases). Trimming pared 6 bases from V and 1 base from J, leaving 15 bases between. Germline-derived CDR1 and CDR2 are GTSNPN and SVGIG (reference sequence). CDR3 length: 14 residues. This CDR3 reads CACPGTQFNYGYTF. CDR3 DNA: TGTGCCTGCCCAGGGACGCAGTTTAACTATGGCTACACCTTC.

This chain connects TRBV7-3 to TRBJ2-7; no clear D. CDR1 and CDR2 (germline): SGHTA, FQGTGA. The CDR3 contains 12 residues. Trimming took 3 bases from V and 4 from J, leaving 7 bases between them. CDR3 residues: CASSFLAYEQYF. CDR3 nucleotide sequence: TGTGCCAGCAGCTTTTTGGCGTACGAGCAGTACTTC.

V gene TRBV2 combines with J gene TRBJ2-5; 15 bases are shared with TRBD2. CDR1 and CDR2 from the germline V gene are SNHLY and FYNNEI. CDR3 length equals 18 residues. V gave up 4 bases and J gave up 2 bases; unmatched junction bases: 8. The CDR3 is CASSARIGTSGGQETQYF. For the CDR3, the DNA is TGTGCCAGCAGTGCCCGAATAGGGACTAGCGGGGGGCAAGAGACCCAGTACTTC.

In the case of this clonotype: Given a much more abundant clone one base away, this may be a read error. The chain joins TRBV6-5 to TRBJ1-2; D ambiguous. The CDR3 has 12 amino acids. The germline V gene has CDR1 MNHEY and CDR2 SVGAGI. For the CDR3, the DNA is TGTGCCAGCAGGGCTCGTAACTATTGCTACACCTTC. Translated: CASRARNYCYTF.

J is TRBJ2-5 and V is TRBV24-1; 7 bases are shared with TRBD2. The CDR3 is made up of 14 amino acids. V was pared by 1 base and J by 4 bases, with 2 bases of the junction left unmatched. Germline V gene data show CDR1 as KGHDR and CDR2 as SFDVKD. The CDR3 loop reads CATSDLSGTETQYF. The CDR3 DNA reads TGTGCCACCAGTGATTTAAGCGGGACAGAGACCCAGTACTTC.

V gene TRBV19 combines with J gene TRBJ1-6; no clear D. Trimming took 5 bases from V and 6 from J, leaving 14 bases between them. CDR1 is LNHDA, CDR2 SQIVND, per germline (reference sequence). This CDR3 is built from 15 residues. CDR3 sequence: CASSDAGRTNSPLHF. The CDR3 DNA reads TGTGCCAGTAGTGACGCCGGGAGGACTAATTCACCCCTCCACTTT.

This clonotype was seen repeatedly, ten times or more. The DNA for the CDR3 is TGTGCCAGCTCACCATCTCAAACCGGGACAAACTATGGCTACACCTTC. It translates to CASSPSQTGTNYGYTF. The gene calls are TRBV18 and TRBJ1-2, with a weak D call TRBD1 (6 bases). V dropped 2 bases and J dropped 2 bases, with 15 bases sitting between them. The CDR3 is 16 residues long. CDR1 is KGHSH, CDR2 LQKENI, per germline. The full variable domain, with the rest looked up from reference TRBV18 and TRBJ1-2, is NAGVMQNPRHLVRRRGQEARLRCSPMKGHSHVYWYRQLPEEGLKFMVYLQKENIIDESGMPKERFSAEFPKEGPSILRIQQVVRGDSAAYFCASSPSQTGTNYGYTFGSGTRLTVV.

The chain combines TRBV7-2 with TRBJ2-2; D is undetermined. The CDR3 extends over 13 amino acids. V was shortened by 2 bases and J by 9 bases, with 10 bases between the two germline ends. Germline V lookup: CDR1 SGHTA, CDR2 FQGNSA. DNA for the CDR3: TGTGCCAGCAGCTTACTAGTGACCCGGGAGCTGTTTTTT. Protein product: CASSLLVTRELFF.

This chain links TRBV20-1 with TRBJ2-1, with D perhaps matching TRBD2 (5 bases). This CDR3 comprises 14 residues. The germline V gene has CDR1 DFQATT and CDR2 SNEGSKA (reference sequence). V was clipped by 3 bases and J by 7 bases, with 16 bases between them. The CDR3, as DNA: TGCAGTGCTAGTGGTGGGAGAGGAAGAAATGAGCAGTTCTTC. Translated: CSASGGRGRNEQFF.

The rearrangement links TRBV7-9 to TRBJ2-7; TRBD2 matches 7 bases. Germline values: CDR1 SEHNR, CDR2 FQNEAQ (reference sequence). The V and J ends lost 1 base and 2 bases, in that order; junction bases with no gene match: 5. This CDR3 has 15 amino acids. In DNA form, the CDR3 reads TGTGCCAGCAGCTTAGGGGCTAGCGGCACCTACGAGCAGTACTTC. Amino acids: CASSLGASGTYEQYF.

This clonotype was seen a handful of times. The rearrangement uses TRBV19 and TRBJ2-3; 7 nucleotides agree with TRBD2. Germline assignment: CDR1 LNHDA and CDR2 SQIVND (reference sequence). The CDR3 extends over 15 amino acids. The J segment lost 2 bases and the V segment lost 3 bases, leaving 5 bases of the junction unmatched. For the CDR3, the DNA is TGTGCCAGTAGTATGGCGGCGGGGGACACAGATACGCAGTATTTT. Protein: CASSMAAGDTDTQYF.

The V and J genes are TRBV20-1 and TRBJ2-7; possibly TRBD2 for D (5 bases). Deletions cut 7 bases from V and 3 bases from J, with 10 bases between. The CDR3 loop spans 11 amino acids. The germline V gene encodes CDR1 DFQATT and CDR2 SNEGSKA (reference sequence). For the CDR3, the DNA is TGCAGTGGGAGGCTTATCTACGAGCAGTACTTC. This encodes CSGRLIYEQYF.

Ten or more counts support this clonotype. This chain uses TRBV12-3 or TRBV12-4 with TRBJ2-5; 9 nucleotides align to TRBD1. The CDR3 sequence is 15 residues long. V lost 6 bases, J lost 0 bases, and 5 bases stayed unmatched. CDR3 DNA sequence: TGTGCCAGCAGCTATCACAGGGGGCACCAAGAGACCCAGTACTTC. Its translation is CASSYHRGHQETQYF.

The chain employs TRBV10-3 and TRBJ2-7; D is unclear. This CDR3 spans 13 amino acids. Germline V gene sequence: CDR1 ENHRY, CDR2 SYGVKD. The V gene lost 2 bases and the J gene lost 0 bases, with 5 bases spanning the gap. In DNA, the CDR3 is TGTGCCATCAGTGAGCCGCCCTCCTACGAGCAGTACTTC. This codes for CAISEPPSYEQYF.

This chain connects TRBV19 to TRBJ2-7; no definite D call. Germline CDR1 and CDR2: LNHDA and SQIVND (reference sequence). With 6 bases removed from V and 3 bases from J, the gap between germline ends came to 9 bases. This CDR3 region has 12 residues. DNA for the CDR3: TGTGCCAGTAGAGCTCTTCACTACGAGCAGTACTTC. Translated: CASRALHYEQYF.

The chain couples TRBV10-3 to TRBJ1-2; TRBD1 aligns across 7 bases. The ends lost 4 bases at V and 3 bases at J; junction bases unmatched: 5. This CDR3 has 14 amino acids. Germline values: CDR1 ENHRY, CDR2 SYGVKD. CDR3 protein: CAISGQGGDYGYTF. CDR3 in DNA: TGTGCCATCAGTGGACAGGGTGGGGACTATGGCTACACCTTC.

The chain employs TRBV7-9 and TRBJ1-2, with D uncertain. Germline loops: CDR1 SEHNR, CDR2 FQNEAQ (reference sequence). The CDR3 spans 14 residues. The V gene lost 5 bases and the J gene lost 8 bases, with 18 bases spanning the gap. Here the CDR3 DNA reads TGTGCCAGCAGCGCTGGACGGGCGGAGCGGGGCTACACCTTC. As protein: CASSAGRAERGYTF. Full variable domain (rest looked up from reference TRBV7-9 and TRBJ1-2): DTGVSQNPRHKITKRGQNVTFRCDPISEHNRLYWYRQTLGQGPEFLTYFQNEAQLEKSRLLSDRFSAERPKGSFSTLEIQRTEQGDSAMYLCASSAGRAERGYTFGSGTRLTVV.

This clonotype was counted ten times or more. The chain uses TRBV6-1 and TRBJ1-5, with 11 positions matching TRBD1. This CDR3 comprises 15 residues. Germline CDR1 MNHNS, CDR2 SASEGT. After removal of 6 bases from V and 3 bases from J, the junction contained 4 bases not matched to a gene. CDR3 residues: CASRGTGGINQPQHF. The CDR3 DNA is TGTGCCAGCAGGGGGACAGGGGGGATCAATCAGCCCCAGCATTTT.

V is TRBV9 and J is TRBJ1-2, with TRBD1 matching over 8 bases. Germline loops: CDR1 SGDLS, CDR2 YYNGEE. Trimming at V came to 4 bases and at J to 1 base, leaving 6 bases not matched to a gene. CDR3 length: 15 residues. CDR3 sequence reads: CASSLGGQDNYGYTF. The CDR3 DNA reads as TGTGCCAGCAGCTTGGGGGGACAGGATAACTATGGCTACACCTTC.

This chain uses TRBV10-1 with TRBJ1-5, with a weak D call TRBD1 (6 bases). V lost 0 bases and J lost 5, with 8 bases in between. In germline, CDR1 is WNHNN, CDR2 SYGVQD (reference sequence). This CDR3 has 14 residues. CDR3 amino acids: CASSESNRDQPQHF. The CDR3 coding sequence is TGCGCCAGCAGTGAGTCGAACAGGGATCAGCCCCAGCATTTT.

The genes are TRBV5-1 and TRBJ1-2; D gene ambiguous. V was shortened by 0 bases and J by 4 bases, with 13 bases between the two germline ends. Per the germline V gene, CDR1 is SGHRS and CDR2 is YFSETQ. This CDR3 region has 15 residues. The CDR3 sequence: CASSLVRSGSYGYTF. Written as DNA, the CDR3 is TGCGCCAGCAGCTTGGTTCGGTCCGGGTCCTATGGCTACACCTTC.